The rows below give T cell receptor beta chains drawn from one sample of a study of blood T cell repertoires in COVID-19. TCRdb keeps only in-frame clones here, not all; method: immunoSEQ multiplex PCR. The sample has around 72,000 clones; roughly 87% are singletons. The sample taken for sequencing was peripheral blood. The source of these receptors is a woman in her 50s with acute or convalescent COVID-19. Each CDR3 is given with its conserved first and last residue. D genes are given only for firm matches. Only some rows state a clone size, as once, few, many or a class for expanded clones.

D | J | size | V | DNA | CDR3
NA | TRBJ1-4 | NA | TRBV28 | TGTGCCAGCAGTACTTGGACCCGCGGGGGAGGTGAAAAACTGTTTTTT | CASSTWTRGGGEKLFF
NA | TRBJ1-2 | once | TRBV12-3/TRBV12-4 | TGTGCCAGCAGTCCGGTCGATAACTATGGCTACACCTTC | CASSPVDNYGYTF
NA | TRBJ2-3 | NA | TRBV6-5 | TGTGCCAGCAGTTACTCGCCGGGGGATACGCAGTATTTT | CASSYSPGDTQYF
NA | TRBJ1-2 | NA | TRBV5-4 | TGTGCCAGCAGCTTGGACAGGAACTACACCTTC | CASSLDRNYTF
NA | TRBJ2-7 | NA | TRBV9 | TGTGCCAGCAGCGTAGGGTCTAGCGCGACTTACGAGCAGTACTTC | CASSVGSSATYEQYF
NA | TRBJ1-5 | NA | TRBV27 | TGTGCCAGCAGTTACACACCGGGTAGCAATCAGCCCCAGCATTTT | CASSYTPGSNQPQHF
NA | TRBJ1-2 | NA | TRBV2 | TGTGCCAGCAGTCCAGGGAACCGCAGTCCCGCCTCGAGCTACACCTTC | CASSPGNRSPASSYTF
TRBD1 | TRBJ1-2 | NA | TRBV6-5 | TGTGCCAGCAGTTCAAGACAGGGAATAGGTGGCTACACCTTC | CASSSRQGIGGYTF
NA | TRBJ1-2 | NA | TRBV10-2 | TGCGCCAGCAGTGAGCACGGGGGGACACTTAGCCCCTATGGCTACACCTTC | CASSEHGGTLSPYGYTF
NA | TRBJ2-5 | NA | TRBV5-4 | TGTGCCAGCAGCTTGTCGACAGTACAAGAGACCCAGTACTTC | CASSLSTVQETQYF
NA | TRBJ1-1 | NA | TRBV18 | TGTGCCAGCTCACCACAGTTCACGGGAAACACTGAAGCTTTCTTT | CASSPQFTGNTEAFF
NA | TRBJ1-6 | NA | TRBV7-9 | TGTGCCAGCAGCGTCGACAGAAATTCACCCCTCCACTTT | CASSVDRNSPLHF
NA | TRBJ1-2 | NA | TRBV2 | TGTGCCAGCAGCCGTGACAGTTTGGGCTACACCTTC | CASSRDSLGYTF
NA | TRBJ1-5 | NA | TRBV6-5 | TGTGCCAGCAAGTTTCAGACGGGGGGAAATCAGCCCCAGCATTTT | CASKFQTGGNQPQHF
NA | TRBJ1-2 | NA | TRBV12-3/TRBV12-4 | TGTGCCAGCAGTCCGACTGATAACTATGGCCACACCTTC | CASSPTDNYGHTF
NA | TRBJ1-3 | few | TRBV10-3 | TGTGCCATCAGTCGGACCGTCGGGGGCACCATATATTTT | CAISRTVGGTIYF
TRBD1 | TRBJ1-2 | NA | TRBV6-5 | TGTGCCAGCAGGCGTCCCGGGACAGGGGCGGTTGGCTACACCTTC | CASRRPGTGAVGYTF
NA | TRBJ2-1 | NA | TRBV5-4 | TGTGCCAGCAGCTTGGAGCGACATGAGCAGTTCTTC | CASSLERHEQFF
NA | TRBJ1-6 | NA | TRBV10-2 | TGCGCCAGCAGTGACGGGGGATTGGCTTCACCCCTCCACTTT | CASSDGGLASPLHF
NA | TRBJ2-2 | NA | TRBV7-2 | TGTGCCAGCAGCCTAACAGCCAGGACTTGGGACGGGGAGCTGTTTTTT | CASSLTARTWDGELFF
TRBD1 | TRBJ1-6 | NA | TRBV6-5 | TGTGCCAGCACCATGGACAGGGGGCAGTCACCCCTCCACTTT | CASTMDRGQSPLHF
NA | TRBJ1-6 | few | TRBV5-1 | TGCGCCAGCAGCTTTACGGGCGGGACGGATAATTCACCCCTCCACTTT | CASSFTGGTDNSPLHF
NA | TRBJ2-1 | NA | TRBV2 | TGTGCCAGCAAGGAGGGGAGCTCCTACAATGAGCAGTTCTTC | CASKEGSSYNEQFF
NA | TRBJ1-2 | NA | TRBV19 | TGTGCCAGTAGTTCGGGTCCTAACTATGGCTACACCTTC | CASSSGPNYGYTF
NA | TRBJ2-5 | NA | TRBV11-2 | TGTGCCAGCAGCTTAGATCCGTACAGCCAAGAGACCCAGTACTTC | CASSLDPYSQETQYF
NA | TRBJ2-1 | NA | TRBV7-9 | TGTGCCAGCAGCTCCGTAGGGGGGGGCAGCGGGGACAATGAGCAGTTCTTC | CASSSVGGGSGDNEQFF
NA | TRBJ2-3 | NA | TRBV27 | TGTGCCAGCAGTTTCTTTAGCGGAGGGAAGACAGATACGCAGTATTTT | CASSFFSGGKTDTQYF
NA | TRBJ1-1 | NA | TRBV5-1 | TGCGCCAGCAGCTTCCGACAGTTGAACACTGAAGCTTTCTTT | CASSFRQLNTEAFF
TRBD1 | TRBJ2-7 | once | TRBV18 | TGTGCCAGCTCACTCCGGGACAGGGACGCCGAGCAGTACTTC | CASSLRDRDAEQYF
NA | TRBJ2-1 | once | TRBV15 | TGTGCCACCAGCACCCAGGACTACACGAGGGTGACTCGCAATGAGCAGTTCTTC | CATSTQDYTRVTRNEQFF
NA | TRBJ1-3 | once | TRBV5-6 | TGTGCCAGCAGCTTGGGACTATCGTCTGGAAACACCATATATTTT | CASSLGLSSGNTIYF
NA | TRBJ2-1 | NA | TRBV6-1 | TGTGCCAGCAGTGAAGCCGGGATGTACAATGAGCAGTTCTTC | CASSEAGMYNEQFF
TRBD2 | TRBJ2-1 | few | TRBV3-1/TRBV3-2 | TGTGCCAGCAGCCAAGGGTTGGGACTAGTTTATGAGCAGTTCTTC | CASSQGLGLVYEQFF
NA | TRBJ1-5 | NA | TRBV19 | TGTGCCAGTCTCGAAGGGGGTAGCAATCAGCCCCAGCATTTT | CASLEGGSNQPQHF
TRBD1 | TRBJ1-1 | NA | TRBV29-1 | TGCAGCGTTTCACAGGGGAGGAACACTGAAGCTTTCTTT | CSVSQGRNTEAFF
TRBD1 | TRBJ1-6 | NA | TRBV7-6 | TGTGCCAGCAGCTCTGGGACAGGGATGAATTCACCCCTCCACTTT | CASSSGTGMNSPLHF
NA | TRBJ2-1 | NA | TRBV5-1 | TGCGCCAGCAGCTTGGCAATTGGTTTGAGTGAGCAGTTCTTC | CASSLAIGLSEQFF
TRBD1 | TRBJ1-1 | once | TRBV10-3 | TGTGCCATCAGTGCTAGACCGATGGCAGGGGGCACTGAAGCTTTCTTT | CAISARPMAGGTEAFF
NA | TRBJ1-1 | NA | TRBV6-2/TRBV6-3 | TGTGCCAGCAGTCGAACGGTAGAGAACACTGAAGCTTTCTTT | CASSRTVENTEAFF
TRBD1 | TRBJ1-2 | few | TRBV3-1/TRBV3-2 | TGTGCCAGCAGCTTACAACAGGGGGCCTCTGGCTACACCTTC | CASSLQQGASGYTF